The clone carrying this T cell receptor beta chain has a handful of counts. Scientists made TCR beta libraries using quantitative 5'-RACE with molecular barcodes. TCRdb used MiXCR to reprocess the 5' RACE reads, holding one entry per CDR3 protein. The repertoire has around 300,000 distinct CDR3 sequences, around 10% of them found once; the top ten carry about 10%. CDR1 SGHRS and CDR2 YFSETQ come from the germline V gene. The CDR3 totals 16 residues. Trimming removed 4 bases from V and 1 base from J, with 17 bases in between. This sample is drawn from a study of CD8 T cells in ankylosing spondylitis. Source material: blood, either unsorted or a sorted T cell fraction (not recorded which). The clonotype comes from a female donor with ankylosing spondylitis or in good health (not recorded which). The chain couples TRBV5-1 to TRBJ1-1; D possibly corresponds to TRBD1 (5 bases). The CDR3 is CASSPPAVGTNTEAFF. As DNA, the CDR3 is TGCGCCAGCAGCCCGCCAGCGGTAGGGACGAACACTGAAGCTTTCTTT.